The entry below describes one T cell receptor (beta chain). The data were produced by immunoSEQ multiplex PCR, yet TCRdb's version contains in-frame clones alone and is incomplete. The sample has some 270,000 clones; approximately 84% are singletons. Recruitment covered under 25 US areas and drew participants whose ages spanned roughly 18 to 100 years. Clinical histories supplied by participants themselves formed the basis of cohort assignment. Two negative PCRs, clearance, or symptom resolution characterized the recovered Cohort 3 donors. This CDR3 comprises 13 residues. V gave up 6 bases and J gave up 1 base, with 9 bases separating them. Germline V gene sequence: CDR1 MNHEY, CDR2 SVGAGI. This sample is drawn from a study of blood T cell repertoires in COVID-19. Study-level information: The United States, Italy and Spain were the sources of the acute and convalescent COVID-19 samples.

The sequence derives from a man aged 45-65 years who had recovered from COVID-19. Sequenced: PBMCs or T cells enriched from blood (not recorded which). The chain has TRBV6-5 and TRBJ1-1; D gene ambiguous. This chain's CDR3 is CASRTERNTEAFF. DNA for the CDR3: TGTGCCAGCAGAACAGAGAGGAACACTGAAGCTTTCTTT.